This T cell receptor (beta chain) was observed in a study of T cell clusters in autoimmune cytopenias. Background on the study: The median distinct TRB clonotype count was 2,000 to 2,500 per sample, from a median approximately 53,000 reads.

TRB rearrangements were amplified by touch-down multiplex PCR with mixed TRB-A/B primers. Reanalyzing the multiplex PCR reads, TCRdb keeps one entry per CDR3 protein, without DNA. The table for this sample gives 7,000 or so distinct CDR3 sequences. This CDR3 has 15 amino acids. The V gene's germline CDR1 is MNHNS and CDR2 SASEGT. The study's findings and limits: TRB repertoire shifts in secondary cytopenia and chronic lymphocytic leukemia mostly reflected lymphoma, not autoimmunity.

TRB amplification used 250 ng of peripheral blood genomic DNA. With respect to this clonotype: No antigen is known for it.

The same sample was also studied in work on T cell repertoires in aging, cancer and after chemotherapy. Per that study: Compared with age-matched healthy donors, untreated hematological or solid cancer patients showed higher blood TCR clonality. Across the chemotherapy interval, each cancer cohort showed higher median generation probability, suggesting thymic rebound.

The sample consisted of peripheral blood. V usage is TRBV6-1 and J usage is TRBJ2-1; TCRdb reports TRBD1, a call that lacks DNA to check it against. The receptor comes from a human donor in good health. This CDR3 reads CASSEATGGGNEQFF.